This record covers a single T cell receptor (beta chain). In the original analysis: For nucleated cells, counts were estimated from reference gene primer amplification. Profiling relied on immunoSEQ multiplex PCR, and the TCRdb table lists in-frame clones only, not all of them. V and J calls and clone size are as listed in that table; D and trimming were resolved from the DNA. Of about 330,000 clones in the sample, roughly 90% were seen once. The data are from a study of blood T cell repertoires in COVID-19. Study context: Donors in the United States, Italy and Spain gave samples during acute or convalescent COVID-19. Sources were T cells, B-cell-depleted T cells, or PBMCs; the material itself was cDNA or gDNA.

A Seattle source enrolled patients during active infection and followed them longitudinally. The CDR3 runs 15 residues. V was cut by 4 bases and J by 0 bases, with 9 bases left in between. In germline, CDR1 is MDHEN, CDR2 SYDVKM. This TCR was sampled from a man aged 25 to 40 with COVID-19, enrolled during active disease. The sample comprised peripheral blood. The rearrangement uses TRBV28 and TRBJ2-2; D perhaps matches TRBD2 (6 bases). The CDR3 region is CASSSDYSNTGELFF. The DNA of the CDR3 is TGTGCCAGCAGTTCGGACTATTCGAACACCGGGGAGCTGTTTTTT.